The subject of this entry is one TCR beta chain. This entry comes from a study of blood T cell repertoires in COVID-19. Study-level background: Collection of acute and convalescent COVID-19 samples took place in the United States, Italy and Spain. PBMCs, B-cell-depleted T cells, or T cells were the source of the cDNA or gDNA that made up the material.

The CDR3 length is 15 residues. J lost 3 bases, V lost 5 bases, and 7 bases had no gene match. Germline CDR1 SGHDT, CDR2 YYEEEE. The Seattle site enrolled patients during active infection and followed them longitudinally. Authors' data handling: Reference gene primer amplification yielded estimated nucleated cell counts. Libraries were prepared by immunoSEQ multiplex PCR; TCRdb keeps only in-frame clonotypes and omits some of them. The DNA gave D and trimming, while V, J and clone size come from that table. The table includes approximately 200,000 clones, about 81% detected once. The chain joins TRBV5-6 to TRBJ1-2; the match to TRBD1 covers 10 bases. The receptor was derived from a woman of 80 years or more with COVID-19, enrolled during active disease. The sample taken for sequencing was peripheral blood. In DNA form, the CDR3 reads TGTGCCAGCAGTACCGACGGACAGGGGGACTATGGCTACACCTTC. Translating gives CASSTDGQGDYGYTF.